These 20 T cell receptor beta chains share one sample of origin, sequenced in a study of blood T cells in healthy people across ages. Primed by a sample-barcoded 5' primer and a J-beta primer mix, a second PCR proceeded for about 7 to 12 cycles. TCRdb called the 5' RACE reads again in MiXCR, with one record for every CDR3 protein. Among more than 1,000,000 distinct CDR3 sequences, approximately 25% were seen once, and the ten largest hold approximately 0.71%. This same sample was also part of a study on T cells of mothers and their children.

The sequencing sample was made of blood. Receptors were obtained from a girl aged 2-9 years in good health.

This chain links TRBV15 with TRBJ2-3; D gene uncertain. The CDR3 totals 14 residues. Germline V gene data show CDR1 as LNHNV and CDR2 as YYDKDF (reference sequence). V shed 8 bases and J shed 0 bases, with 12 bases lying between them. The CDR3 nucleotides read TGTGCCACCGGTTACCAGCAAAGCACAGATACGCAGTATTTT. This gives the protein CATGYQQSTDTQYF.

The chain employs TRBV29-1 and TRBJ2-7; 11 bases map to TRBD2. Trimming took 7 bases from V and 3 from J; bases not matched to a gene: 5. This CDR3 spans 13 amino acids. From germline, CDR1 is SQVTM and CDR2 ANQGSEA. In nucleotides, the CDR3 is TGCAGCGGGAGGGGACTAGCGGACTACGAGCAGTACTTC. Translating it yields CSGRGLADYEQYF.

This chain connects TRBV28 to TRBJ2-1; D call uncertain. The J call may not be correct, given that the DNA end is closer to TRBJ2-5. The CDR3 is 12 amino acids. Germline CDR1 and CDR2: MDHEN and SYDVKM. CDR3 nucleotides: TGTGCCAGCAGTTACGGAGTGGAGACCCAGTACTTC. It translates to CASSYGVETQYF.

V usage is TRBV10-3 and J usage is TRBJ2-5; TRBD1 agrees at 9 bases. The assigned J gene may be wrong: the sequence end matches TRBJ2-7 better. Germline CDR1 and CDR2: ENHRY and SYGVKD. The CDR3 is 14 amino acids. The CDR3 nucleotides read TGTGCCAGCGAACAGGGGGCAGGGTCCTACGAGCAGTACTTC. This encodes CASEQGAGSYEQYF.

This chain joins TRBV28 and TRBJ1-2, with unresolved D. CDR3 length equals 11 residues. Germline V gene sequence: CDR1 MDHEN, CDR2 SYDVKM. Trimming left V 6 bases short and J 8 bases short, with 10 bases between. CDR3 sequence reads: CASSTVGGYTF. As DNA, the CDR3 is TGTGCCAGCAGCACGGTGGGGGGCTACACCTTC.

The J gene is TRBJ1-1, the V gene TRBV4-2; no reliable D call. CDR1 and CDR2 from the germline V gene are LGHNA and YNFKEQ. The CDR3 loop spans 12 amino acids. V lost 0 bases and J lost 7, with 6 bases in between. CDR3 DNA sequence: TGTGCCAGCAGCCAAGATCCAAATGAAGCTTTCTTT. The encoded protein is CASSQDPNEAFF.

In this sample, this clonotype turned up a few times. J is TRBJ2-5 and V is TRBV4-1; no reliable D call. Germline values: CDR1 MGHRA, CDR2 YSYEKL. V was shortened by 4 bases and J by 6 bases, with 24 bases between the two germline ends. This CDR3 comprises 17 residues. The CDR3 sequence: CASSLWPDSDGGQTQYF. CDR3 DNA sequence: TGCGCCAGCAGCCTCTGGCCCGACTCGGATGGCGGTCAGACCCAGTACTTC.

The V call is TRBV7-9, the J call TRBJ1-1, with TRBD1 as a possible D gene (6 bases). The CDR3 consists of 15 residues. The ends were cut back, 0 bases at V and 3 bases at J, with 11 bases in the middle. The germline CDR1 and CDR2 sequences are SEHNR and FQNEAQ (reference sequence). The CDR3, as DNA: TGTGCCAGCAGCTTAGCGCGGGGGGGCGACACTGAAGCTTTCTTT. Its protein product is CASSLARGGDTEAFF.

This clonotype was recorded a few times. The chain joins TRBV4-3 to TRBJ2-2; possibly TRBD2 for D (5 bases). The CDR3 covers 15 residues. Trimming removed 4 bases at V and 5 bases at J, with 14 bases between. The germline V gene has CDR1 LGHNA and CDR2 YSLEER. This CDR3 is CASSPTLAWTGELFF. In DNA form, the CDR3 reads TGCGCCAGCAGCCCAACCTTAGCGTGGACCGGGGAGCTGTTTTTT.

Of note for this clonotype: A read error may produce the germline difference seen at one junction end. The chain has TRBV12-3 or TRBV12-4 and TRBJ1-1; D is undetermined. The CDR3 has 14 residues. The CDR3 sequence: CTSSMSGVDTEAFF. DNA for the CDR3: TGTACCAGCAGCATGAGCGGGGTCGACACTGAAGCTTTCTTT.

The chain employs TRBV27 and TRBJ2-5; 7 bases map to TRBD2. CDR3 length equals 14 residues. In germline, CDR1 is MNHEY, CDR2 SMNVEV (reference sequence). Trimming took 6 bases from V and 5 from J; bases not matched to a gene: 9. The CDR3 reads CASRQAGVAETQYF. The CDR3 nucleotides read TGTGCCAGCAGACAGGCGGGAGTAGCGGAGACCCAGTACTTC.

V gene TRBV20-1 combines with J gene TRBJ1-5; a possible D gene is TRBD1 (5 bases). The CDR3 has 14 amino acids. The germline V gene encodes CDR1 DFQATT and CDR2 SNEGSKA (reference sequence). The V end was cut by 0 bases, the J end by 11 bases, with 17 bases between. This chain's CDR3 is CSARDSRDLSTQHF. CDR3 sequence (DNA): TGCAGTGCTAGAGATAGCCGGGACCTTTCGACCCAGCATTTT.

The chain recombines TRBV20-1 with TRBJ2-4; D unclear. The CDR3 extends over 15 amino acids. Germline assignment: CDR1 DFQATT and CDR2 SNEGSKA (reference sequence). V was trimmed by 1 base and J by 2 bases, leaving 12 bases between them. Here the CDR3 reads CSARVHEEPKNIQYF. The CDR3 DNA reads as TGCAGTGCTAGAGTGCACGAGGAACCCAAAAACATTCAGTACTTC.

V usage is TRBV4-1 and J usage is TRBJ2-4, with a tentative D call TRBD2 (5 bases). The CDR3 runs 20 residues. V lost 0 bases, J lost 1 base, and 22 bases lay in between. Germline-derived CDR1 and CDR2 are MGHRA and YSYEKL. The CDR3 protein is CASSQDGRETTPRAKNIQYF. CDR3 sequence (DNA): TGCGCCAGCAGCCAAGATGGTAGGGAGACAACACCACGGGCCAAAAACATTCAGTACTTC.

This clonotype was seen more than once but under ten times. The chain is built from TRBV29-1 and TRBJ2-7, with 9 bases that match TRBD1. Germline V gene lookup returns CDR1 SQVTM and CDR2 ANQGSEA. Germline trimming cut 1 base from V and 0 bases from J; bases unmatched to any gene: 7. This CDR3 contains 16 residues. This CDR3 is CSVEVTGTGSSYEQYF. DNA for the CDR3: TGCAGCGTTGAAGTCACCGGGACAGGGAGCTCCTACGAGCAGTACTTC.

The chain recombines TRBV11-2 with TRBJ2-7, with D unclear. Germline loops: CDR1 SGHAT, CDR2 FQNNGV. The ends were cut back, 3 bases at V and 6 bases at J, with 9 bases in the middle. This CDR3 is 12 amino acids long. The DNA of the CDR3 is TGTGCCAGCAGCTTTGGACCCTGCGAGCAGTACTTC. It encodes CASSFGPCEQYF.

This clonotype has a handful of counts. The gene calls are TRBV19 and TRBJ2-7, with 7 bases aligning to TRBD1. This CDR3 has 13 residues. CDR1 is LNHDA, CDR2 SQIVND, per germline (reference sequence). The V and J ends lost 11 bases and 0 bases, in that order; junction bases with no gene match: 7. Here the CDR3 reads CAGHRGTSYEQYF. The DNA of the CDR3 is TGTGCCGGACACAGGGGCACCTCCTACGAGCAGTACTTC.

This clonotype was seen only a few times. The chain combines TRBV12-3 or TRBV12-4 with TRBJ2-3; TRBD1 matches 7 bases. V shed 4 bases and J 2 bases; nucleotides not matched to a gene: 12. There are 17 residues in the CDR3. The CDR3 region has the DNA TGTGCCAGCAGTTACGGGACAGACTTCCTCTACACAGATACGCAGTATTTT. This encodes CASSYGTDFLYTDTQYF.

The V gene is TRBV4-1, the J gene TRBJ2-2, with no clear D. There are 14 residues in the CDR3. Germline CDR1 is MGHRA and CDR2 is YSYEKL. V shed 1 base and J shed 6 bases, with 9 bases lying between them. The CDR3: CASSQVADPGELFF. DNA of the CDR3: TGCGCCAGCAGCCAAGTTGCAGACCCCGGGGAGCTGTTTTTT.

The V gene is TRBV7-2, the J gene TRBJ2-5, with TRBD2 matching over 13 bases. This CDR3 has 16 residues. CDR1 is SGHTA and CDR2 is FQGNSA in the germline V gene. The J segment lost 2 bases and the V segment lost 4 bases, leaving 4 bases of the junction unmatched. The CDR3 region is CASSYGLAGAQETQYF. The CDR3 DNA reads as TGTGCCAGCAGCTACGGACTAGCGGGGGCTCAAGAGACCCAGTACTTC. Full variable domain (missing parts from reference TRBV7-2 and TRBJ2-5): GAGVSQSPSNKVTEKGKDVELRCDPISGHTALYWYRQSLGQGLEFLIYFQGNSAPDKSGLPSDRFSAERTGGSVSTLTIQRTQQEDSAVYLCASSYGLAGAQETQYFGPGTRLLVL.